These 7 T cell receptor beta chains came from one sample sequenced in a study of blood T cell repertoires in COVID-19. The method was immunoSEQ multiplex PCR; TCRdb's version includes in-frame clones alone and lacks a portion of them. Here the sample spans some 50,000 clones, around 87% being singletons. Sequenced: peripheral blood. The receptors were sampled from a woman older than 75 with COVID-19, enrolled during active disease.

This clone appeared a few times. This chain joins TRBV6-1 and TRBJ2-1; D perhaps matches TRBD1 (5 bases). V lost 4 bases and J 4 bases, leaving 17 bases between the germline ends. CDR3 length: 16 residues. Germline V gene lookup returns CDR1 MNHNS and CDR2 SASEGT. CDR3 sequence: CASSGRRRGSYNEQFF. The CDR3 DNA reads as TGTGCCAGCAGTGGGCGGAGAAGGGGTTCGTACAATGAGCAGTTCTTC.

This clone was seen just once. The rearrangement links TRBV5-6 to TRBJ1-6; D is unclear. This CDR3 is 14 amino acids long. V lost 0 bases to trimming and J lost 8 bases, with 9 bases between them. Germline CDR1 and CDR2: SGHDT and YYEEEE. The CDR3 bases are TGTGCCAGCAGCTTGGAGCGAAGTGATTCACCCCTCCACTTT. Encoded protein: CASSLERSDSPLHF.

The V gene is TRBV12-3 or TRBV12-4, the J gene TRBJ2-2; D is ambiguous. V dropped 5 bases and J dropped 6 bases, with 7 bases sitting between them. The CDR3 is made up of 12 amino acids. The CDR3 nucleotides read TGTGCCAGCAGTGCGCCGGCCGGGGAGCTGTTTTTT. It encodes CASSAPAGELFF.

Remarks on this clone: This same CDR3 is encoded by further DNA sequences in the sample. CDR3 residues: CASSPDRKNTEAFF. CDR3 sequence (DNA): TGTGCCAGCTCCCCGGACAGGAAGAACACTGAAGCTTTCTTT. The gene calls are TRBV18 and TRBJ1-1, with 7 bases identical to TRBD1. Unmatched junction bases numbered 5, after V lost 6 bases and J lost 1 base. CDR3 length: 14 amino acids. CDR1 is KGHSH, CDR2 LQKENI, per germline.

The chain carries TRBV11-3 and TRBJ2-2; 8 bases are shared with TRBD1. The CDR3 consists of 16 residues. The germline V gene encodes CDR1 SGHNT and CDR2 YENEEA. V lost 4 bases and J lost 1; bases outside the gene matches: 5. The CDR3 nucleotides read TGTGCCAGCAGCTCGCAGACAGGGGTGAACACCGGGGAGCTGTTTTTT. Translating gives CASSSQTGVNTGELFF.

V and J are TRBV5-4 and TRBJ2-7, with 7 bases identical to TRBD2. Germline V gene sequence: CDR1 SGHNT, CDR2 YYREEE (reference sequence). This CDR3 is built from 15 residues. V was pared by 4 bases and J by 7 bases, with 14 bases of the junction left unmatched. This CDR3 is CASSPEAPRGGEQYF. The CDR3, as DNA: TGTGCCAGCAGCCCGGAGGCCCCGCGGGGAGGGGAGCAGTACTTC.

The gene calls are TRBV2 and TRBJ2-2; possibly TRBD2 for D (7 bases). This CDR3 is built from 16 residues. Germline V gives CDR1 SNHLY, CDR2 FYNNEI. V lost 6 bases to trimming and J lost 6 bases, with 20 bases between them. The CDR3 bases are TGTGCCAGCAGGAGAGGAGGACGGGGGGCGGCCGGGGAGCTGTTTTTT. Translating gives CASRRGGRGAAGELFF.